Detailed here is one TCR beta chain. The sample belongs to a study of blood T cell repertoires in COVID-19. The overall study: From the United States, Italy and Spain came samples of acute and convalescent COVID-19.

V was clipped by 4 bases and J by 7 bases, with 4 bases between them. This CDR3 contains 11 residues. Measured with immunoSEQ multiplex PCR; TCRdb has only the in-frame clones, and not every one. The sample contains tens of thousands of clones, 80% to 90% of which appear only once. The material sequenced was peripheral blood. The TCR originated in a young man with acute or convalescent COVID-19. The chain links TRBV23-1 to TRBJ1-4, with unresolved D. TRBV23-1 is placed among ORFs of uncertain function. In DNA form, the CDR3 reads TGCGCCAGCAGTCCCAGTGAAAAACTGTTTTTT. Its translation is CASSPSEKLFF.